The table lists the clone carrying this TCR beta chain with many counts. RNA transcripts were the source from which TCR beta CDR3 regions were amplified. First-round RT-PCR with HTBI primers preceded a second-round multiplex PCR. TCRdb redid the calling of the multiplex PCR reads with MiXCR, one entry per CDR3 protein. The repertoire holds 150,000 or so distinct CDR3 sequences, just under 40% seen once, with 8% to 9.5% in the top ten. Per the germline V gene, CDR1 is LNHNV and CDR2 is YYDKDF (reference sequence). There are 14 residues in the CDR3. Trimming left V 3 bases short and J 0 bases short, with 9 bases between. PBMCs originated in less than 11 ml of fresh peripheral blood. This record comes from a study of Graves' ophthalmopathy and Graves' hyperthyroidism.

The receptor's source is a man between 25 and 39 years old with Graves' ophthalmopathy. Sequencing was performed on peripheral blood. The V and J genes are TRBV15 and TRBJ2-7; D remains unclear. The CDR3 coding sequence is TGTGCCACCAGCAGCTTGGCAGCCTCCTACGAGCAGTACTTC. Protein sequence: CATSSLAASYEQYF. The full variable domain, in which reference TRBV15 and TRBJ2-7 provide the parts outside the CDR3, is DAMVIQNPRYQVTQFGKPVTLSCSQTLNHNVMYWYQQKSSQAPKLLFHYYDKDFNNEADTPDNFQSRRPNTSFCFLDIRSPGLGDTAMYLCATSSLAASYEQYFGPGTRLTVT.